These 5 T cell receptor beta chains were all obtained from the same sample, sequenced in a study of human thymus T cells. Measured with immunoSEQ multiplex PCR; TCRdb has only the in-frame clones, and not every one. The table includes about 120,000 clones, around 94% detected once. The study used thymus tissue resected during corrective heart surgery. Sequences were obtained from thymus tissue. The receptors were gathered from a boy under three years old with a congenital heart defect but otherwise immunologically healthy.

The chain carries TRBV4-1 and TRBJ1-1; D call uncertain. The CDR3 has 15 amino acids. Germline V lookup: CDR1 MGHRA, CDR2 YSYEKL. With 0 bases removed from V and 6 bases from J, the gap between germline ends came to 14 bases. In nucleotides, the CDR3 is TGCGCCAGCAGCCAAGATCGGACTAAGACCGCTGAAGCTTTCTTT. Encoded protein: CASSQDRTKTAEAFF.

The rearrangement joins TRBV5-1 to TRBJ2-5; the match to TRBD2 covers 8 bases. The CDR3 runs to 14 residues. The V segment lost 0 bases and the J segment 4 bases; nucleotides outside the gene matches: 2. Germline CDR1 SGHRS, CDR2 YFSETQ. CDR3 coding DNA: TGCGCCAGCAGCTTGGAACGGGGGGGAGAGACCCAGTACTTC. As protein: CASSLERGGETQYF.

The V gene is TRBV6-4, the J gene TRBJ1-2; D not resolved. This CDR3 spans 11 amino acids. Per germline, CDR1 MRHNA and CDR2 SNTAGT. V lost 8 bases and J lost 8, with 12 bases in between. CDR3 nucleotides: TGTGCCAGCGCCCTGGAAGGGGGCTACACCTTC. Protein: CASALEGGYTF.

The chain employs TRBV6-5 and TRBJ1-2; tentatively, D is TRBD1 (5 bases). The CDR3 length is 13 residues. Deletions cut 4 bases from V and 4 bases from J, with 10 bases between. Germline-derived CDR1 and CDR2 are MNHEY and SVGAGI. This chain's CDR3 is CASSWGEGYGYTF. DNA for the CDR3: TGTGCCAGCAGTTGGGGGGAAGGCTATGGCTACACCTTC.

The gene calls are TRBV6-1 and TRBJ2-1, with TRBD2 matching 8 bases. The CDR3 totals 15 residues. V trimming: 8 bases; J trimming: 2 bases; junction bases outside the gene matches: 8. Germline values: CDR1 MNHNS, CDR2 SASEGT. Here the CDR3 reads CASRLTSGPYNEQFF. CDR3 coding DNA: TGTGCCAGCCGACTTACTAGCGGCCCCTACAATGAGCAGTTCTTC.